What follows are 2 T cell receptor beta chains derived from one specimen sequenced in a study of response to subunit inactivated influenza vaccine. TCRdb fed the RT-PCR reads into MiXCR, producing one record per CDR3 protein. The sample lists about 800,000 distinct CDR3 sequences, over 20% occurring once. Here the sequenced sample was PBMCs from blood, taken 5 to 6 days after vaccination. The receptors were sampled from a middle-aged man who received an inactivated influenza vaccine.

The rearrangement uses TRBV5-1 and TRBJ2-5; unclear D gene. Germline lookup yields CDR1 SGHRS and CDR2 YFSETQ. Trimming cost V 4 bases and J 1 base, with 20 bases left between them. CDR3 length: 17 residues. The CDR3 DNA reads as TGCGCCAGCAGCCATGCCGAAATCTTGGCCGTCCAAGAGACCCAGTACTTC. Its translation: CASSHAEILAVQETQYF.

This clonotype has only a few counts. The V and J genes are TRBV5-1 and TRBJ2-6, with D perhaps being TRBD1 or TRBD2 (6 bases each). V lost 4 bases, J lost 2 bases, and 13 bases lay in between. The CDR3 runs to 16 residues. Germline-derived CDR1 and CDR2 are SGHRS and YFSETQ. For the CDR3, the DNA is TGCGCCAGCAGCCTGGGTGGGGGGCCTGGGGCCAACGTCCTGACTTTC. It specifies CASSLGGGPGANVLTF.